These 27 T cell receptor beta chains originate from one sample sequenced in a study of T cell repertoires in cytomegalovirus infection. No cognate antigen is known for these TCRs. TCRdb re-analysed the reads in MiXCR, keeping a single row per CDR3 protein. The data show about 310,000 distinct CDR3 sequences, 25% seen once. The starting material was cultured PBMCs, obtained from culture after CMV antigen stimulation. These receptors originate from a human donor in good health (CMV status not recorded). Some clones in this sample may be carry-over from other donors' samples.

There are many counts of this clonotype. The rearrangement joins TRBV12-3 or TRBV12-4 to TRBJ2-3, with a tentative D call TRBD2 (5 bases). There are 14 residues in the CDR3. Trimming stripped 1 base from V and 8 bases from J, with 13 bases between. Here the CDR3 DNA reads TGTGCCAGCAGTTTAGGGAGCGCACGGGGTACGCAGTATTTT. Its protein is CASSLGSARGTQYF.

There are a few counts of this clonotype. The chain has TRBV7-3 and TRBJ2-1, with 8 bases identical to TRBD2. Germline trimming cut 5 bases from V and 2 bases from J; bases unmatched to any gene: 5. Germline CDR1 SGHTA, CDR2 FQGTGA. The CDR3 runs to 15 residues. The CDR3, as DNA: TGTGCCAGCAGCGAGGGAGCGGGAGCCTACAATGAGCAGTTCTTC. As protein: CASSEGAGAYNEQFF.

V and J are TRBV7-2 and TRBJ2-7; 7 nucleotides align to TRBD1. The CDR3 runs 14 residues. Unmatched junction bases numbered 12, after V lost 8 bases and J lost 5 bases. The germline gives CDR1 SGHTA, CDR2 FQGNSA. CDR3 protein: CASGIDRVVHEQYF. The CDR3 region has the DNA TGTGCCAGCGGGATTGACAGGGTGGTCCACGAGCAGTACTTC.

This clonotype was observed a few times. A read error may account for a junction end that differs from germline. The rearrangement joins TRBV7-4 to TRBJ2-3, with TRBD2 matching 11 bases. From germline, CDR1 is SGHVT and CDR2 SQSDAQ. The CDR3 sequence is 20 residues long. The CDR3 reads CASRLDPLAGGLLWGDTQYF. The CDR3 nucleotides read TGTGCCAGCAGGTTAGACCCGCTAGCGGGAGGCCTTTTGTGGGGAGATACGCAGTATTTT.

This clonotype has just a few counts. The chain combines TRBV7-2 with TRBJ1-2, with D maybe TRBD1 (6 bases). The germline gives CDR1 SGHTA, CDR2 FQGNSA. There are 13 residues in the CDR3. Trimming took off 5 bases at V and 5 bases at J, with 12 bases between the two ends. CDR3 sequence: CASSLRDTYGYTF. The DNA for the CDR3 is TGTGCCAGCAGCCTGAGGGACACGTATGGCTACACCTTC.

The CDR3 is CSVVAGEAFF. Written as DNA, the CDR3 is TGCAGCGTTGTGGCAGGGGAAGCTTTCTTT. This chain joins TRBV29-1 and TRBJ1-1, with a possible D match to TRBD1 (5 bases). Deletions cut 4 bases from V and 8 bases from J, with 8 bases between. The germline V gene has CDR1 SQVTM and CDR2 ANQGSEA. The CDR3 is 10 amino acids. Looking up the rest from reference TRBV29-1 and TRBJ1-1 gives the full variable domain: SAVISQKPSRDICQRGTSLTIQCQVDSQVTMMFWYRQQPGQSLTLIATANQGSEATYESGFVIDKFPISRPNLTFSTLTVSNMSPEDSSIYLCSVVAGEAFFGQGTRLTVV.

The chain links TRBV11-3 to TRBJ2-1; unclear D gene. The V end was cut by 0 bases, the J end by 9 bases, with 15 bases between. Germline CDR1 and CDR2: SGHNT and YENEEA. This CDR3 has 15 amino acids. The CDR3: CASSLDTDTEVEQFF. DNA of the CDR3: TGTGCCAGCAGCTTAGACACAGATACCGAGGTTGAGCAGTTCTTC.

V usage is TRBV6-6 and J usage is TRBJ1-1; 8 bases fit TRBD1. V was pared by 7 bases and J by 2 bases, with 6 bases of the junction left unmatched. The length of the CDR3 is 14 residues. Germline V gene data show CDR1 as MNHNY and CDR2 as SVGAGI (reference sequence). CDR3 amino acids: CASKTPGGNTEAFF. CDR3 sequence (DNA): TGTGCCAGCAAGACTCCAGGGGGCAACACTGAAGCTTTCTTT.

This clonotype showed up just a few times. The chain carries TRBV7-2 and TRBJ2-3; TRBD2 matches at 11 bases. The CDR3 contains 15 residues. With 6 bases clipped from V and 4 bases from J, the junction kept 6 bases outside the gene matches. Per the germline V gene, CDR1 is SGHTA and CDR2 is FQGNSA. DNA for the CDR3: TGTGCCAGCAGTTTTAGCGGGAGGGCCGCAGATACGCAGTATTTT. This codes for CASSFSGRAADTQYF.

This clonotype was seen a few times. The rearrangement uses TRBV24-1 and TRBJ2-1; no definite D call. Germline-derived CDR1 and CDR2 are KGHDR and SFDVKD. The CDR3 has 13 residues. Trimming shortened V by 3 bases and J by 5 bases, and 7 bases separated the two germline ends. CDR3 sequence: CATSDRLDNEQFF. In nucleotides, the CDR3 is TGTGCCACCAGTGATCGACTGGACAATGAGCAGTTCTTC.

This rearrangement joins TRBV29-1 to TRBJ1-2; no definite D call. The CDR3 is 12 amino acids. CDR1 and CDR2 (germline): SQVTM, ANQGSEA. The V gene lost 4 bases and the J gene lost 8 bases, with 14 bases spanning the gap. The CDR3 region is CSVASSSSGYTF. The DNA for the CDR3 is TGCAGCGTTGCTTCCTCTTCGAGCGGCTACACCTTC.

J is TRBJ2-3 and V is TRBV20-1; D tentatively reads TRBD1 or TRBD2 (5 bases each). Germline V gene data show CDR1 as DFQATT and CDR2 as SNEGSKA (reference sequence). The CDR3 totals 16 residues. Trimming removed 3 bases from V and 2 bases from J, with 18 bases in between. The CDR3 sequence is CSASPEGSLYTDTQYF. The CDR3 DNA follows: TGCAGTGCTAGCCCCGAGGGGAGTCTCTACACAGATACGCAGTATTTT.

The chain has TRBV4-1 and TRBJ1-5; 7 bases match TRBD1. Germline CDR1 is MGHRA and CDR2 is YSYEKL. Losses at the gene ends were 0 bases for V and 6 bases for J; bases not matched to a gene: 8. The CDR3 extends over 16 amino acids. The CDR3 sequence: CASSQEGQRTGQPQHF. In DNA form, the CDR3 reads TGCGCCAGCAGCCAAGAGGGACAGAGGACGGGTCAGCCCCAGCATTTT.

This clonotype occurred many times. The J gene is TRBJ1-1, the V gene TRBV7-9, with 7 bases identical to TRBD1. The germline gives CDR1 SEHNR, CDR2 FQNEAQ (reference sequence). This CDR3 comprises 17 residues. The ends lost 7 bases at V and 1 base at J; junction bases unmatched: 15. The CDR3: CASIKIRDSSKNTEAFF. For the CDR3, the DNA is TGTGCCAGCATAAAAATCCGGGACAGTAGCAAGAACACTGAAGCTTTCTTT.

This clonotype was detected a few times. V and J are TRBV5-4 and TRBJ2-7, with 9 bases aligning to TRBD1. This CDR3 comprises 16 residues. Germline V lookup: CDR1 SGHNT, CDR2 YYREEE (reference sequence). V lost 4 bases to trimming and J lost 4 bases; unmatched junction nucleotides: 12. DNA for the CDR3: TGTGCCAGCAGCGCCGGGACAGGGAGGCAGGGTTACGAGCAGTACGTC. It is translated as CASSAGTGRQGYEQYV.

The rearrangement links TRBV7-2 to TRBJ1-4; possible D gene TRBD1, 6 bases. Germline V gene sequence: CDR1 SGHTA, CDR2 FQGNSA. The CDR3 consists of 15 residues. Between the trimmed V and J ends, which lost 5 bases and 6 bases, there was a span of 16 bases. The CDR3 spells CASSPGGGRDEKLFF. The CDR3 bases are TGTGCCAGCAGCCCGGGGGGGGGGCGGGATGAAAAACTGTTTTTT.

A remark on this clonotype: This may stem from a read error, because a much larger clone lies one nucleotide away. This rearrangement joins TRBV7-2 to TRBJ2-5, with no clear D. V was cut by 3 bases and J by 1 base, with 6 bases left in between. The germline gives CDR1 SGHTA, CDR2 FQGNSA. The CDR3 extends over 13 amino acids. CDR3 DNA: TGTGCCAGCAGCTTTCAGCCCCAAGAGACCCAGTACTTC. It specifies CASSFQPQETQYF.

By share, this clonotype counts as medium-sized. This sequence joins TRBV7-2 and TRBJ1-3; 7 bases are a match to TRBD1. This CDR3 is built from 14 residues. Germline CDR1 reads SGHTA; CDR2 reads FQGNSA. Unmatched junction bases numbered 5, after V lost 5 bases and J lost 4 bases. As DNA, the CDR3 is TGTGCCAGCAGCGCCGACAGGGTCGGAAACACCATATATTTT. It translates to CASSADRVGNTIYF. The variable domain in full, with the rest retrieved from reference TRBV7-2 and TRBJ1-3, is GAGVSQSPSNKVTEKGKDVELRCDPISGHTALYWYRQSLGQGLEFLIYFQGNSAPDKSGLPSDRFSAERTGGSVSTLTIQRTQQEDSAVYLCASSADRVGNTIYFGEGSWLTVV.

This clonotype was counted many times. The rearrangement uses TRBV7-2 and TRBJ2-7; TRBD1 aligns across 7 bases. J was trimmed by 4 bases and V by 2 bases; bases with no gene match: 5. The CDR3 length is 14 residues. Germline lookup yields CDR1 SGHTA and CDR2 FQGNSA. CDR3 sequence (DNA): TGTGCCAGCAGCTTAAGACAGGGTTCTTACGAGCAGTACTTC. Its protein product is CASSLRQGSYEQYF.

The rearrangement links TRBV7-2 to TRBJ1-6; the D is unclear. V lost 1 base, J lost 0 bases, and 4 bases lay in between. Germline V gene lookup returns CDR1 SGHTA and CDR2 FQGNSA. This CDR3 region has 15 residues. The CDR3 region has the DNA TGTGCCAGCAGCTTAGTGGGCTCCTATAATTCACCCCTCCACTTT. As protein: CASSLVGSYNSPLHF.

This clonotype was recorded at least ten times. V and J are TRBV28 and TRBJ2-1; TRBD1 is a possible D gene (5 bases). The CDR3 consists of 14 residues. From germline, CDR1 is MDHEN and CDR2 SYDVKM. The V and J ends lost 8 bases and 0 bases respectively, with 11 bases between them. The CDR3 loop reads CASPTGFSYNEQFF. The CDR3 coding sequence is TGTGCCAGCCCCACAGGTTTCTCCTACAATGAGCAGTTCTTC.

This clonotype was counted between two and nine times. The CDR3, as DNA: TGTGCCAGTAGCGTCGCGCCCCGTCACCAGTTCTTC. Its protein is CASSVAPRHQFF. This chain links TRBV19 with TRBJ2-1; no clear D gene. This CDR3 is 12 amino acids long. Trimming took 6 bases from V and 13 from J, leaving 16 bases between them. CDR1 is LNHDA, CDR2 SQIVND, per germline (reference sequence).

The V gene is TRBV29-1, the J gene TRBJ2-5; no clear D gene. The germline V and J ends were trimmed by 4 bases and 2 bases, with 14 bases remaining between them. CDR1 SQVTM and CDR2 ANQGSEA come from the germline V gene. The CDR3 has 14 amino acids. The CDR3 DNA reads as TGCAGCGTTGTACCGCGGCGGATGCAAGAGACCCAGTACTTC. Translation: CSVVPRRMQETQYF.

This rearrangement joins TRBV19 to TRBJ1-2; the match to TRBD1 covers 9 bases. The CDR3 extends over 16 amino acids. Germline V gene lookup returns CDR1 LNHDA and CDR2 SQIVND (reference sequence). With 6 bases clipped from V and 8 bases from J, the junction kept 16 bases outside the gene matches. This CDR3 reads CASSPGTGYDTLGYTF. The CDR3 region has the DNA TGTGCCAGTAGCCCCGGGACAGGGTACGATACACTCGGCTACACCTTC.

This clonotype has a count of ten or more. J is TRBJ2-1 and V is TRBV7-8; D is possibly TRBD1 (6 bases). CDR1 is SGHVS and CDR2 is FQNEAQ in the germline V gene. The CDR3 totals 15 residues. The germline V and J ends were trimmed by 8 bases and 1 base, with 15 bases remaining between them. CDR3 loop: CASHTSGQSYNEQFF. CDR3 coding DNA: TGTGCCAGCCACACCTCCGGACAGTCCTACAATGAGCAGTTCTTC.

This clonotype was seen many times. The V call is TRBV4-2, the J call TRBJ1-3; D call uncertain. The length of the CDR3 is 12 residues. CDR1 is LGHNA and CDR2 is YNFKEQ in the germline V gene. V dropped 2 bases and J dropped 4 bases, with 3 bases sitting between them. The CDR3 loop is CASSQRGNTIYF. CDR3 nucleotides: TGTGCCAGCAGCCAAAGGGGAAACACCATATATTTT.

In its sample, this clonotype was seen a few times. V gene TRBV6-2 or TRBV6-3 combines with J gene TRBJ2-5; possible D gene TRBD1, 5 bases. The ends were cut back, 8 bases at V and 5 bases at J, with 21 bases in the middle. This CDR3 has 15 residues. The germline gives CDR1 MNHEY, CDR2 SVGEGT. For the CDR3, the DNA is TGTGCCAGCCGAGACTCAGGGTTATCTGAGGAGACCCAGTACTTC. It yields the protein CASRDSGLSEETQYF.